The source of this T cell receptor beta chain is a study of early stage breast cancer tumors. Study as a whole: ER+/PR+/HER2- status applied to about 75% of the 16 invasive breast tumors. Overall study findings and caveats: Blood repertoires resembled normal breast more than tumor. Chain pairing and CD4, CD8 or FOXP3 expression were not captured.

About this clone: No antigen is known for it.

The method was immunoSEQ multiplex PCR; TCRdb's version includes in-frame clones alone and lacks a portion of them. The sample consists of tens of thousands of clones, about 90% of them appearing once. Losses at the gene ends were 5 bases for V and 4 bases for J; bases not matched to a gene: 2. The germline CDR1 and CDR2 sequences are SGHTA and FQGNSA. The CDR3 covers 14 residues. Sequenced sample: blood. V gene TRBV7-2 combines with J gene TRBJ2-5; 12 positions agree with TRBD2. The clonotype comes from a person aged 65 to 85 with breast cancer. Here the CDR3 reads CASSTSGGRETQYF. The CDR3 DNA reads as TGTGCCAGCAGCACTAGCGGGGGGAGAGAGACCCAGTACTTC. Looking up the rest from reference TRBV7-2 and TRBJ2-5 gives the full variable domain: GAGVSQSPSNKVTEKGKDVELRCDPISGHTALYWYRQSLGQGLEFLIYFQGNSAPDKSGLPSDRFSAERTGGSVSTLTIQRTQQEDSAVYLCASSTSGGRETQYFGPGTRLLVL.